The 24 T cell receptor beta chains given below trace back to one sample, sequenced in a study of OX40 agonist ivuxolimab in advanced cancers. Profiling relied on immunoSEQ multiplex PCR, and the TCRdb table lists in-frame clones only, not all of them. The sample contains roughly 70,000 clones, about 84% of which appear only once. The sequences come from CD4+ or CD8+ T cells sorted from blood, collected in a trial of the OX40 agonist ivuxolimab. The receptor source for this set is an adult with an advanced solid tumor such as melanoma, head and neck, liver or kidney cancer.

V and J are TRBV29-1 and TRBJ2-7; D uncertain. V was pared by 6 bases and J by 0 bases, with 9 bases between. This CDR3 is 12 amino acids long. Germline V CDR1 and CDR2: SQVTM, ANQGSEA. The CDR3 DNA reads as TGCAGCGTAGCCGGATCCTCCTACGAGCAGTACTTC. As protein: CSVAGSSYEQYF.

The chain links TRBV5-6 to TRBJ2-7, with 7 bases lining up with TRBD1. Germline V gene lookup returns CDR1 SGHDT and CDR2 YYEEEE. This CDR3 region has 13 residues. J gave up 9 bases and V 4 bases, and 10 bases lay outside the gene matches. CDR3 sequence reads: CASSRRQGDGQYF. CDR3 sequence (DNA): TGTGCCAGCAGCCGTCGACAGGGTGATGGGCAGTACTTC.

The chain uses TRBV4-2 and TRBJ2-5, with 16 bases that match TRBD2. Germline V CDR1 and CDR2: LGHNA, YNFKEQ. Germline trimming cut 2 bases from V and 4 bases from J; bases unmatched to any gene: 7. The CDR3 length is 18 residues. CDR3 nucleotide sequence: TGTGCCAGCAGCCAAAGGGGACTAGCGGGGGGGTTCCGAGAGACCCAGTACTTC. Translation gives CASSQRGLAGGFRETQYF.

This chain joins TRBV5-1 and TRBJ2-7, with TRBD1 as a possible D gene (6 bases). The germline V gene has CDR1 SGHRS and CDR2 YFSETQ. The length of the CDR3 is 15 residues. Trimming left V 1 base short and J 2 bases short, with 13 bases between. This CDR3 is CASSLQSGQTYEQYF. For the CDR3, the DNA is TGCGCCAGCAGCTTGCAATCTGGACAGACCTACGAGCAGTACTTC.

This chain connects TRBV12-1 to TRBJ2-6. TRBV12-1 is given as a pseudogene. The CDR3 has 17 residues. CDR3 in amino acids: CASSFLNAASGANVLTF. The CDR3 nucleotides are TGTGCCAGCAGCTTCCTGAATGCTGCCTCTGGGGCCAACGTCCTGACTTTC.

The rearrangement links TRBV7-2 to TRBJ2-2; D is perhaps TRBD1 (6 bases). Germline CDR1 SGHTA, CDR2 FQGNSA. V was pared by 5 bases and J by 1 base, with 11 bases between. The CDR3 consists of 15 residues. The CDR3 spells CASSPPRGNTGELFF. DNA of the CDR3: TGTGCCAGCAGCCCCCCCAGGGGGAACACCGGGGAGCTGTTTTTT.

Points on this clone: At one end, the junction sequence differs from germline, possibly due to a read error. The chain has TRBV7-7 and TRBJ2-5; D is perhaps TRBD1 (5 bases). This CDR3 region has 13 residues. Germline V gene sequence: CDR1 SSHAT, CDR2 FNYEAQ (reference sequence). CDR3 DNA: TGTGCTAGCAGCTTAATCCAGGGTGGGGTCCAGTACTTC. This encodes CASSLIQGGVQYF.

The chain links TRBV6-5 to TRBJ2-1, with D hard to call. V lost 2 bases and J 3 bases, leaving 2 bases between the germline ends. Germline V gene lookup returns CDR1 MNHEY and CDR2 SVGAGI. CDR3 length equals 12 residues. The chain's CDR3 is CASSYVYNEQFF. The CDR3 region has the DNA TGTGCCAGCAGTTACGTCTACAATGAGCAGTTCTTC.

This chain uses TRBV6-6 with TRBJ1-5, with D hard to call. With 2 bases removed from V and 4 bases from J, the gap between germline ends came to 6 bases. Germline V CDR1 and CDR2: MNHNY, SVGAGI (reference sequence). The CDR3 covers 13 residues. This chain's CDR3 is CASSYRDNQPQHF. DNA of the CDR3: TGTGCCAGCAGTTACAGGGATAATCAGCCCCAGCATTTT.

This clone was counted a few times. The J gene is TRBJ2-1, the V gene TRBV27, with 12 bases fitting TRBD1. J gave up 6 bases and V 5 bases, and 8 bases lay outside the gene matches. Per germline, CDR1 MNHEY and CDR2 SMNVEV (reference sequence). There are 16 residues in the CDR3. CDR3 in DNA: TGTGCCAGCAGTCTCCTCGGGGACAGGGGGCGCAATGAGCAGTTCTTC. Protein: CASSLLGDRGRNEQFF.

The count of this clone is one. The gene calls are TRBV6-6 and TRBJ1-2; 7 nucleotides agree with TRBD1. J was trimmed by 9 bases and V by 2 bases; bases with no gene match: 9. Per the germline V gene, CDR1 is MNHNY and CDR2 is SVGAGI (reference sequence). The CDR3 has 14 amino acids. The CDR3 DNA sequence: TGTGCCAGCAGTTACCCCGGACAGGAACGGAGCTACACCTTC. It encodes CASSYPGQERSYTF.

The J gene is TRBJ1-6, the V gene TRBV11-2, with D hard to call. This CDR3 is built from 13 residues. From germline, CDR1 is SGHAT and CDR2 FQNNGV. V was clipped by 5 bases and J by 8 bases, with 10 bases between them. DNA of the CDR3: TGTGCCAGCAGCCAGGTCCAAGATTCACCCCTCCACTTT. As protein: CASSQVQDSPLHF.

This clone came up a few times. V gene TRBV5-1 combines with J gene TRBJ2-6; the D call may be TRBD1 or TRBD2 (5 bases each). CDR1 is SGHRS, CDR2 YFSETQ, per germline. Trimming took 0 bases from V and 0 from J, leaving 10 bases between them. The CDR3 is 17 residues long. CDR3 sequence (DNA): TGCGCCAGCAGCTTGGTCCCAGGGAGCTCTGGGGCCAACGTCCTGACTTTC. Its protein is CASSLVPGSSGANVLTF.

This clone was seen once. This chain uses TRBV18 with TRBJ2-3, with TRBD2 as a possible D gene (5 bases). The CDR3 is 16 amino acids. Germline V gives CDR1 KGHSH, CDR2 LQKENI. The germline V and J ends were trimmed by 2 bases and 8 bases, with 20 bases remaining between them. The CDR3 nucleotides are TGTGCCAGCTCACCAAGCATACCGACGGGGAGAGGTACGCAGTATTTT. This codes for CASSPSIPTGRGTQYF.

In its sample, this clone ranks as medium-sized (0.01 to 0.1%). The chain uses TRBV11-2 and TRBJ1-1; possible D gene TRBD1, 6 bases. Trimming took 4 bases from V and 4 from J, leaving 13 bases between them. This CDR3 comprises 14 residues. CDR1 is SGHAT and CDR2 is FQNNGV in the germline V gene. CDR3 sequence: CASSYLQGITEAFF. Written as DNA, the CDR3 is TGTGCCAGCAGCTACCTACAGGGAATCACTGAAGCTTTCTTT.

The CDR3 sequence is CASSSGLAGGSDTQYF. The CDR3, as DNA: TGCGCCAGCAGCTCAGGACTAGCGGGGGGTTCAGATACGCAGTATTTT. V gene TRBV5-1 combines with J gene TRBJ2-3; 14 bases line up with TRBD2. Germline loops: CDR1 SGHRS, CDR2 YFSETQ. CDR3 length: 16 residues. After removal of 3 bases from V and 4 bases from J, the junction contained 4 bases not matched to a gene.

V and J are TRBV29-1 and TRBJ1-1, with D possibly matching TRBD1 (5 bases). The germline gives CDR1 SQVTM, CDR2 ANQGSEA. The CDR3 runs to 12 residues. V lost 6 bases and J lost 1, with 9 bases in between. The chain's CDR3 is CSVVRGNTEAFF. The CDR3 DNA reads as TGCAGCGTGGTTAGGGGGAACACTGAAGCTTTCTTT.

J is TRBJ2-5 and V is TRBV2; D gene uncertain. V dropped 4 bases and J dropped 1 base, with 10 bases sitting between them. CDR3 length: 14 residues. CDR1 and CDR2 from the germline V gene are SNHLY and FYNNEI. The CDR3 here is CASSVTVSQETQYF. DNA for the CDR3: TGTGCCAGCAGTGTTACTGTGAGCCAAGAGACCCAGTACTTC.

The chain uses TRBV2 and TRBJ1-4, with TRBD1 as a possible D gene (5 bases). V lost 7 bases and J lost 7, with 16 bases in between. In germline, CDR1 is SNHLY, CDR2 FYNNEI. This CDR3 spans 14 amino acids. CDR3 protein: CASTGTSGFEKLFF. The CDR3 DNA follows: TGTGCCAGCACCGGGACTTCTGGGTTTGAAAAACTGTTTTTT.

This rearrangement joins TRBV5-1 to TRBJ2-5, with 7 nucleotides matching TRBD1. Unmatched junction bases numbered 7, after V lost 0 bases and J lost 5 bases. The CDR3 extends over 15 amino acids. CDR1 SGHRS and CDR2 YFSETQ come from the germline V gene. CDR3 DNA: TGCGCCAGCAGCTTGGACCCAGGGGGTCCGGAGACCCAGTACTTC. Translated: CASSLDPGGPETQYF.

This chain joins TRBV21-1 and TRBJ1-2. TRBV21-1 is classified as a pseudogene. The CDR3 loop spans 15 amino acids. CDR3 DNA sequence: TGTGCCAGCAGCATTGCCCCTCGGCAGAACTATGGCTACACCTTC. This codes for CASSIAPRQNYGYTF.

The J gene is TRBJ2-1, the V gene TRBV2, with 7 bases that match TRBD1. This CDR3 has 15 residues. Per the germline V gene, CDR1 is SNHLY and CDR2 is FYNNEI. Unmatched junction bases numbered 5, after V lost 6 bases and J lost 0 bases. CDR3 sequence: CASSPGTDSYNEQFF. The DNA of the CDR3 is TGTGCCAGCAGCCCTGGGACAGACTCCTACAATGAGCAGTTCTTC.

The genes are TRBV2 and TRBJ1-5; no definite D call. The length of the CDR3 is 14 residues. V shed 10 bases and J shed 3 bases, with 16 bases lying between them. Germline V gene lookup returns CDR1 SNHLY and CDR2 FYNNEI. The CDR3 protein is CATTEAGYNQPQHF. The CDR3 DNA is TGTGCCACCACAGAGGCAGGCTACAATCAGCCCCAGCATTTT.

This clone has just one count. The CDR3 DNA reads as TGCGCCAGCAGCTTATTCGGACAGATGGGAGAGACCCAGTACTTC. It encodes CASSLFGQMGETQYF. The chain employs TRBV5-1 and TRBJ2-5, with D possibly matching TRBD1 (6 bases). Between the trimmed V and J ends, which lost 2 bases and 4 bases, there was a span of 15 bases. This CDR3 has 15 amino acids. Germline V gene sequence: CDR1 SGHRS, CDR2 YFSETQ.